Listed below are T cell receptor beta chains from one sample, sequenced in a study of cytomegalovirus exposure and HLA in healthy donors. Sequencing used immunoSEQ multiplex PCR; TCRdb keeps in-frame clones, though not all of them. The table lists about 120,000 clones, around 86% of them singletons. The material sequenced was PBMCs. The source is a woman aged 40 to 49 in good health and CMV-seronegative. Each CDR3 is given with its conserved first and last residue. The D gene is left open where the match is weak. Not every row has a clone size; where given, it reads once, few, many or a size class.

d_gene	v_gene	abundance	j_gene	CDR3aa	CDR3nt
.	TRBV19	.	TRBJ1-4	CASSIGGATNEKLFF	TGTGCCAGTAGTATAGGGGGGGCAACTAATGAAAAACTGTTTTTT
TRBD1	TRBV5-1	.	TRBJ2-7	CASSLGGDRAWEQYF	TGCGCCAGCAGCTTGGGGGGTGACAGGGCCTGGGAGCAGTACTTC
.	TRBV5-3	.	TRBJ1-6	CARSLVGGLSNSPPHF	TGTGCCAGAAGCTTGGTGGGGGGGCTTAGTAATTCACCCCCCCACTTT
TRBD1	TRBV4-2	.	TRBJ2-7	CASSYGQGASTTYEQYF	TGTGCCAGCAGCTACGGACAGGGGGCATCAACTACCTACGAGCAGTACTTC
TRBD1	TRBV19	.	TRBJ1-4	CASSQGGVRTNEKLFF	TGTGCCAGTAGTCAGGGGGGAGTGAGAACCAATGAAAAACTGTTTTTT
.	TRBV5-1	.	TRBJ2-7	CASSLETASREQYF	TGCGCCAGCAGCTTGGAGACAGCGAGCCGCGAGCAGTACTTC
TRBD1	TRBV30	.	TRBJ1-3	CAWSETGSGNTIYF	TGTGCCTGGAGTGAGACAGGGTCTGGAAACACCATATATTTT
.	TRBV10-2	.	TRBJ2-3	CASRLDSYTDTQYF	TGCGCCAGCAGATTGGACAGCTACACAGATACGCAGTATTTT
TRBD1	TRBV2	.	TRBJ1-3	CASSAGTAFPGGNTIYF	TGTGCCAGCAGTGCCGGGACAGCCTTTCCTGGGGGGAACACCATATATTTT
TRBD2	TRBV7-9	.	TRBJ2-1	CASSLTAGGPFYEQFF	TGTGCCAGCAGCTTAACGGCGGGAGGGCCATTCTATGAGCAGTTCTTC
TRBD1	TRBV10-2	.	TRBJ1-1	CASSRGPNTEAFF	TGCGCCAGTTCCAGGGGGCCGAACACTGAAGCTTTCTTT
TRBD1	TRBV10-2	few	TRBJ1-5	CASSGTGYDQPQHF	TGCGCCAGCAGTGGGACAGGGTATGATCAGCCCCAGCATTTT
.	TRBV9	.	TRBJ1-3	CASSDSSGNTIYF	TGTGCCAGCAGCGATAGCTCTGGAAACACCATATATTTT
.	TRBV27	.	TRBJ1-2	CATLGGVYGYTF	TGTGCCACCCTCGGCGGGGTGTATGGCTACACCTTC
TRBD1	TRBV18	.	TRBJ1-1	CASSRTVGGRVPDTEAFF	TGTGCCAGCTCTCGAACGGTAGGGGGCAGGGTACCGGACACTGAAGCTTTCTTT
TRBD1	TRBV7-9	.	TRBJ1-4	CSSSRGQGRTNEKLFF	TGTTCCAGCAGCCGCGGACAGGGGCGAACTAATGAAAAACTGTTTTTT
TRBD2	TRBV30	.	TRBJ2-5	CAWTKETSIVETQYF	TGTGCCTGGACCAAAGAGACTAGCATTGTGGAGACCCAGTACTTC
.	TRBV11-2	once	TRBJ2-7	CASSFRSGRTGSGFYEQYF	TGTGCCAGCAGCTTTAGATCAGGGAGGACAGGAAGCGGATTCTACGAGCAGTACTTC
.	TRBV19	.	TRBJ2-6	CASSIDSRSRLSGANVLTF	TGTGCCAGTAGTATAGATTCGCGTTCGCGGCTTTCTGGGGCCAACGTCCTGACTTTC
.	TRBV28	.	TRBJ1-2	CASSPIGGGYGYTF	TGTGCCAGCAGTCCGATTGGGGGGGGCTATGGCTACACCTTC
.	TRBV5-6	.	TRBJ1-5	CASSLGAGNQPQHF	TGTGCCAGCAGCTTAGGGGCCGGCAATCAGCCCCAGCATTTT
TRBD1	TRBV11-2	.	TRBJ1-1	CASSSGQGLDTEAFF	TGTGCCAGCAGCTCCGGACAGGGGCTAGACACTGAAGCTTTCTTT
.	TRBV6-1	.	TRBJ2-7	CASRSGGRREQYF	TGTGCCAGCAGGTCGGGGGGCCGCCGCGAGCAGTACTTC
.	TRBV10-2	.	TRBJ2-7	CASSDQIYEQYF	TGCGCCAGCAGTGACCAAATCTACGAGCAGTACTTC
.	TRBV28	.	TRBJ1-2	CASSLLNSHYGYTF	TGTGCCAGCAGCCTTCTAAACAGTCATTATGGCTACACCTTC
TRBD2	TRBV7-2	.	TRBJ2-7	CASSLGGAGLYEQYF	TGTGCCAGCAGCTTAGGGGGAGCGGGGCTCTACGAGCAGTACTTC
.	TRBV5-8	.	TRBJ2-7	CASSPGWDISYEQYF	TGTGCCAGCAGCCCCGGCTGGGACATCTCCTACGAGCAGTACTTC
TRBD1	TRBV7-9	.	TRBJ1-1	CASSGGTGLVGTEAFF	TGTGCCAGCAGCGGGGGGACAGGGCTAGTTGGCACTGAAGCTTTCTTT
.	TRBV9	.	TRBJ1-2	CASSVALDRNYGYTF	TGTGCCAGCAGCGTAGCCCTCGACAGGAACTATGGCTACACCTTC
.	TRBV4-3	.	TRBJ2-6	CASSQEEGAGANVLTF	TGCGCCAGCAGCCAAGAGGAAGGGGCTGGGGCCAACGTCCTGACTTTC
.	TRBV5-6	few	TRBJ1-1	CASSRVSVNTEAFF	TGTGCCAGCAGCCGTGTTTCAGTGAACACTGAAGCTTTCTTT
TRBD2	TRBV5-6	once	TRBJ2-1	CASSGTGTSSENEQFF	TGTGCCAGCAGCGGGACCGGGACTAGTTCGGAAAATGAGCAGTTCTTC
TRBD2	TRBV6-6	.	TRBJ2-1	CASRNSGRKNEQFF	TGTGCCAGCAGGAATAGCGGGAGGAAGAATGAGCAGTTCTTC
.	TRBV6-1	.	TRBJ1-5	CASSEHLEAQPQHF	TGTGCCAGCAGTGAGCACCTCGAGGCTCAGCCCCAGCATTTT
TRBD2	TRBV2	.	TRBJ2-1	CASSELAGRGTQFF	TGTGCCAGCAGTGAATTAGCGGGGAGGGGCACGCAGTTCTTC
TRBD1	TRBV7-8	.	TRBJ1-5	CASSILGTQGDQPQHF	TGTGCCAGCAGCATCCTAGGAACACAGGGGGACCAGCCCCAGCATTTT
.	TRBV7-2	.	TRBJ1-2	CASIPWPGYTF	TGTGCCAGCATCCCGTGGCCCGGCTACACCTTC
TRBD1	TRBV6-6	few	TRBJ1-2	CASSGTADYGYTF	TGTGCCAGCAGTGGGACAGCCGACTATGGCTACACCTTC
.	TRBV7-9	.	TRBJ2-7	CASKRRGGSYEQYF	TGTGCCAGCAAACGAAGGGGGGGCTCCTACGAGCAGTACTTC
.	TRBV21-1	.	TRBJ1-3	CASRNDSRGAPGNTIYF	TGTGCCAGCAGAAATGACTCGCGGGGGGCGCCGGGAAACACCATATATTTT
TRBD1	TRBV30	.	TRBJ2-5	CAWSSGGPETQYF	TGTGCCTGGAGTTCAGGGGGTCCTGAGACCCAGTACTTC
.	TRBV28	.	TRBJ2-3	CASFQARMSSTDTQYF	TGTGCCTCCTTCCAGGCGCGCATGTCTTCCACAGATACGCAGTATTTT
TRBD1	TRBV7-2	.	TRBJ2-5	CASSPAGTGVGEQYF	TGTGCCAGCAGCCCGGCCGGGACAGGGGTAGGAGAGCAGTACTTC
.	TRBV6-6	.	TRBJ2-1	CASSLTSSSYNEQFF	TGTGCCAGCAGCCTCACTAGCAGCTCCTACAATGAGCAGTTCTTC
TRBD1	TRBV27	.	TRBJ1-2	CASRTDRDGGGYTF	TGTGCCAGCAGAACTGACAGGGATGGAGGGGGCTACACCTTC